This T cell receptor beta chain was recovered during a study of blood T cell repertoires in COVID-19. Background on the study: Acute and convalescent COVID-19 specimens originated in the United States, Italy and Spain.

Original processing methods: Amplification of reference gene primers provided the estimated nucleated cell counts. Sequenced by immunoSEQ multiplex PCR; TCRdb stores in-frame clones only, minus some. V and J calls and clone size follow that table, whereas D and trimming were derived from the DNA. This table holds 150,000 to 200,000 clones, approximately 86% found once. V lost 8 bases and J lost 0, with 14 bases in between. CDR3 size: 15 residues. Per germline, CDR1 SGHVS and CDR2 FNYEAQ. Enrollment of patients from Seattle took place during active infection, with longitudinal follow-up. Specimen: peripheral blood. This TCR was recovered from an elderly man with COVID-19, enrolled during active disease. This chain links TRBV7-6 with TRBJ1-3; no firm D call. CDR3 sequence: CASSETGYSGNTIYF. CDR3 bases: TGTGCCAGCTCAGAGACCGGGTACTCTGGAAACACCATATATTTT.